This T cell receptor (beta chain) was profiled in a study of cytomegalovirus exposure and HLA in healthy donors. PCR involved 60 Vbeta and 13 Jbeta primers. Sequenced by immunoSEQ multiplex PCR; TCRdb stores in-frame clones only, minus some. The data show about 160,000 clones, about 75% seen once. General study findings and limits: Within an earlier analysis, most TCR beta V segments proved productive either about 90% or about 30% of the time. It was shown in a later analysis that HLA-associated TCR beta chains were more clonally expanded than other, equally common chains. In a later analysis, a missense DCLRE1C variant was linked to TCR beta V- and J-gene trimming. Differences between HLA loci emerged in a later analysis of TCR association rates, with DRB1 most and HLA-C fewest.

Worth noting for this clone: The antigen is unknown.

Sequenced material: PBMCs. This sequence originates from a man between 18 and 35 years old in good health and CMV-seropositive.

For the CDR3, the DNA is TGTGCCAGCAGTTTAGAACAGGGTTACAATGAGCAGTTCTTC. Protein sequence: CASSLEQGYNEQFF. The chain links TRBV27 to TRBJ2-1; TRBD1 is a possible D gene (6 bases). The CDR3 is 14 amino acids. Between the trimmed V and J ends, which lost 2 bases and 4 bases, there was a span of 9 bases. The V gene's germline CDR1 is MNHEY and CDR2 SMNVEV (reference sequence).